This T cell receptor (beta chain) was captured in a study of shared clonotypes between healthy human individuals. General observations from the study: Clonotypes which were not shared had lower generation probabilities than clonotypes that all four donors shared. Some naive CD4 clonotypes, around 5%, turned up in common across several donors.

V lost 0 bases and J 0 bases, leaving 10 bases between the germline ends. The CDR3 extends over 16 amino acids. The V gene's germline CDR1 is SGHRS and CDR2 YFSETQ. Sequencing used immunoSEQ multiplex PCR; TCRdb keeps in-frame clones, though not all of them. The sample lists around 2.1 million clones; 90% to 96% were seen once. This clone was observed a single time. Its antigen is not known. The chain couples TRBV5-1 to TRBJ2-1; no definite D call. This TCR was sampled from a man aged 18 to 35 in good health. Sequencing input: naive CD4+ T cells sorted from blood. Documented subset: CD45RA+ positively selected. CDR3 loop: CASSLAVTSSYNEQFF. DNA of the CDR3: TGCGCCAGCAGCTTGGCGGTCACCAGCTCCTACAATGAGCAGTTCTTC.